This T cell receptor (beta chain) derives from a study of blood T cell repertoires in COVID-19. Study at large: Sources were T cells, B-cell-depleted T cells, or PBMCs; the material itself was cDNA or gDNA.

Libraries were prepared by immunoSEQ multiplex PCR; TCRdb keeps only in-frame clonotypes and omits some of them. The sample shows a few hundred thousand clones, 89% of them seen only once. The source material was peripheral blood. The origin of this receptor is a woman aged 55-69 years with acute or convalescent COVID-19.

The CDR3 region has the DNA TGTGCCAGCAGCGTCCCCAATCAGGCGAGCTCCTACAATGAGCAGTTCTTC. It translates to CASSVPNQASSYNEQFF. The chain combines TRBV9 with TRBJ2-1; D is uncertain. Per the germline V gene, CDR1 is SGDLS and CDR2 is YYNGEE. This CDR3 has 17 residues. The V end lost 2 bases, the J end lost 0 bases, and 15 bases lay between the germline ends.